This T cell receptor beta chain was documented in a study of blood T cell repertoires in COVID-19. The CDR3 contains 13 residues. Trimming took 5 bases from V and 3 from J, leaving 11 bases between them. The germline V gene encodes CDR1 SQVTM and CDR2 ANQGSEA. Sequencing was performed with immunoSEQ multiplex PCR; in TCRdb, only in-frame clones are kept and a portion is missing. The table shows about 310,000 clones, with approximately 89% occurring only once. Material: PBMCs or T cells enriched from blood (not recorded which). The chain uses TRBV29-1 and TRBJ1-5; D may be TRBD1 (6 bases). This TCR was sampled from a woman in her twenties or thirties who had recovered from COVID-19. CDR3 sequence: CSVLTGYNQPQHF. The CDR3 nucleotides read TGCAGCGTTCTTACAGGGTACAATCAGCCCCAGCATTTT.